One sample yielded the 30 T cell receptor beta chains listed below, sequenced in a study of T cell clonotyping in hematopoietic cell transplantation. TCRdb's table, derived via immunoSEQ multiplex PCR, lists solely in-frame clones and lacks some. The data show some 9,400 clones, over 75% seen once. The specimen was PBMCs, collected 180 days after allogeneic stem cell transplant. All receptors derive from a male patient aged 40-55 years who had an allogeneic stem cell transplant from a related donor, so the T cells may come from the graft donor. Some clones in this sample may be carry-over from other donors' samples.

This clone has only one observation. This rearrangement joins TRBV7-9 to TRBJ2-2, with a weak D call TRBD1 (6 bases). The CDR3 sequence is 14 residues long. Germline CDR1 is SEHNR and CDR2 is FQNEAQ (reference sequence). Trimming stripped 5 bases from V and 4 bases from J, with 11 bases between. The CDR3 DNA sequence: TGTGCCAGCAGCACACCCAGGGGCACCGGGGAGCTGTTTTTT. Its translation: CASSTPRGTGELFF. The full variable domain, rest sourced from reference TRBV7-9 and TRBJ2-2, is DTGVSQNPRHKITKRGQNVTFRCDPISEHNRLYWYRQTLGQGPEFLTYFQNEAQLEKSRLLSDRFSAERPKGSFSTLEIQRTEQGDSAMYLCASSTPRGTGELFFGEGSRLTVL.

This chain joins TRBV4-3 and TRBJ2-7; no reliable D call. CDR3 length: 15 amino acids. Germline V gene sequence: CDR1 LGHNA, CDR2 YSLEER. V was shortened by 4 bases and J by 0 bases, with 13 bases between the two germline ends. As DNA, the CDR3 is TGCGCCAGCAGCCCTTCGTGGGGATCCTCCTACGAGCAGTACTTC. It codes for CASSPSWGSSYEQYF.

The chain combines TRBV4-3 with TRBJ2-5; D may be TRBD1 or TRBD2 (5 bases each). V lost 4 bases, J lost 4 bases, and 10 bases lay in between. This CDR3 region has 13 residues. Germline CDR1 LGHNA, CDR2 YSLEER. The CDR3 loop reads CASSRGAGETQYF. CDR3 nucleotide sequence: TGCGCCAGCAGCCGAGGGGCGGGAGAGACCCAGTACTTC.

The gene calls are TRBV27 and TRBJ1-2; no definite D call. Trimming shortened V by 4 bases and J by 7 bases, and 13 bases separated the two germline ends. The germline CDR1 and CDR2 sequences are MNHEY and SMNVEV (reference sequence). The CDR3 contains 13 residues. The CDR3: CASSSKGFGGYTF. The CDR3 DNA sequence: TGTGCCAGCAGTTCCAAGGGTTTTGGTGGCTACACCTTC.

This chain joins TRBV9 and TRBJ1-5; D unresolved. V dropped 4 bases and J dropped 9 bases, with 17 bases sitting between them. The CDR3 has 14 residues. Germline V gene lookup returns CDR1 SGDLS and CDR2 YYNGEE. CDR3 sequence reads: CASSPGSVHGPQHF. CDR3 nucleotides: TGTGCCAGCAGCCCCGGGTCCGTGCATGGGCCCCAGCATTTT.

This clone was seen a single time. This rearrangement joins TRBV19 to TRBJ2-7; TRBD1 agrees at 10 bases. Germline loops: CDR1 LNHDA, CDR2 SQIVND (reference sequence). The CDR3 is 14 residues long. The V gene end was trimmed by 9 bases and the J gene end by 2 bases; junction bases not matched to a gene: 7. CDR3 bases: TGTGCCAGAAAAGGGACAGGGGACACCTACGAGCAGTACTTC. This sequence encodes CARKGTGDTYEQYF.

This clone counts as medium-sized (0.01 to 0.1%). V usage is TRBV6-1 and J usage is TRBJ1-1; D remains unclear. CDR1 MNHNS and CDR2 SASEGT come from the germline V gene. V was shortened by 2 bases and J by 1 base, with 5 bases between the two germline ends. The CDR3 covers 13 residues. The CDR3 sequence: CASSEIQNTEAFF. In DNA form, the CDR3 reads TGTGCCAGCAGTGAAATTCAGAACACTGAAGCTTTCTTT.

This chain joins TRBV5-1 and TRBJ1-3, with a weak D call TRBD1 (6 bases). Per the germline V gene, CDR1 is SGHRS and CDR2 is YFSETQ. V shed 6 bases and J shed 0 bases, with 10 bases lying between them. This CDR3 is 14 amino acids long. This CDR3 reads CASMPTGSGNTIYF. CDR3 DNA: TGCGCCAGCATGCCGACAGGCTCTGGAAACACCATATATTTT.

The chain has TRBV30 and TRBJ1-1, with 7 bases identical to TRBD1. The trim removed 3 bases at V and 0 bases at J, leaving 4 bases unmatched. CDR3 length: 14 amino acids. In germline, CDR1 is GTSNPN, CDR2 SVGIG (reference sequence). CDR3: CAWRVRGLNTEAFF. CDR3 nucleotides: TGTGCCTGGAGAGTGAGGGGGCTGAACACTGAAGCTTTCTTT.

The chain carries TRBV11-3 and TRBJ2-1, with D possibly matching TRBD2 (5 bases). The CDR3 contains 15 residues. Deletions cut 1 base from V and 3 bases from J, with 10 bases between. Looked up from germline, CDR1 is SGHNT and CDR2 is YENEEA. The CDR3 here is CASSLGAEYYNEQFF. The CDR3 DNA reads as TGTGCCAGCAGCTTAGGAGCGGAGTACTACAATGAGCAGTTCTTC.

This clone was seen a handful of times. This sequence joins TRBV15 and TRBJ1-5; TRBD1 is a possible D gene (5 bases). This CDR3 is built from 16 residues. The germline V and J ends were trimmed by 0 bases and 0 bases, with 9 bases remaining between them. Germline V gene sequence: CDR1 LNHNV, CDR2 YYDKDF (reference sequence). CDR3 region: CATSRETVYSNQPQHF. The CDR3 DNA sequence: TGTGCCACCAGCAGAGAGACAGTCTATAGCAATCAGCCCCAGCATTTT. The complete variable domain, with remaining parts taken from reference TRBV15 and TRBJ1-5, reads DAMVIQNPRYQVTQFGKPVTLSCSQTLNHNVMYWYQQKSSQAPKLLFHYYDKDFNNEADTPDNFQSRRPNTSFCFLDIRSPGLGDTAMYLCATSRETVYSNQPQHFGDGTRLSIL.

The rearrangement links TRBV7-8 to TRBJ2-5; D unclear. CDR3 length: 16 residues. V was clipped by 1 base and J by 1 base, with 13 bases between them. CDR1 is SGHVS, CDR2 FQNEAQ, per germline. CDR3 nucleotide sequence: TGTGCCAGCAGCTTAGTGGGCCAGCGAGTCCAAGAGACCCAGTACTTC. It is translated as CASSLVGQRVQETQYF. Full variable domain (outside the CDR3, taken from reference TRBV7-8 and TRBJ2-5): GAGVSQSPRYKVAKRGQDVALRCDPISGHVSLFWYQQALGQGPEFLTYFQNEAQLDKSGLPSDRFFAERPEGSVSTLKIQRTQQEDSAVYLCASSLVGQRVQETQYFGPGTRLLVL.

The rearrangement uses TRBV4-1 and TRBJ1-2; D remains unclear. Between the trimmed V and J ends, which lost 0 bases and 4 bases, there was a span of 9 bases. This CDR3 region has 14 residues. Germline V gives CDR1 MGHRA, CDR2 YSYEKL. The DNA of the CDR3 is TGCGCCAGCAGCCAAGAAGGTAATACCTATGGCTACACCTTC. Translating gives CASSQEGNTYGYTF.

This chain uses TRBV11-2 with TRBJ2-2; D unclear. The V gene lost 5 bases and the J gene lost 1 base, with 8 bases spanning the gap. The CDR3 has 14 residues. Looked up from germline, CDR1 is SGHAT and CDR2 is FQNNGV. CDR3 nucleotides: TGTGCCAGCAGCCTTCCCTTGAACACCGGGGAGCTGTTTTTT. It specifies CASSLPLNTGELFF.

The gene calls are TRBV7-2 and TRBJ1-4; 8 nucleotides match TRBD1. V shed 7 bases and J 6 bases; nucleotides not matched to a gene: 4. CDR1 is SGHTA, CDR2 FQGNSA, per germline. The CDR3 is made up of 13 amino acids. CDR3 protein: CASTQDRDEKLFF. As DNA, the CDR3 is TGTGCCAGCACACAGGACAGGGATGAAAAACTGTTTTTT.

The J gene is TRBJ1-3, the V gene TRBV19; tentative D call: TRBD1 (5 bases). The V gene's germline CDR1 is LNHDA and CDR2 SQIVND (reference sequence). The length of the CDR3 is 16 residues. V shed 4 bases and J shed 2 bases, with 15 bases lying between them. The CDR3 sequence: CASSTPGGGTGNTIYF. The CDR3 nucleotides are TGTGCCAGTAGTACCCCTGGGGGGGGTACTGGAAACACCATATATTTT.

This chain joins TRBV2 and TRBJ2-1; 10 positions match TRBD1. There are 15 residues in the CDR3. V shed 6 bases and J 3 bases; nucleotides not matched to a gene: 5. Germline lookup yields CDR1 SNHLY and CDR2 FYNNEI. CDR3 protein: CASSVDRGLYNEQFF. The CDR3 nucleotides are TGTGCCAGCAGCGTCGACAGGGGGCTCTACAATGAGCAGTTCTTC. Combining the CDR3 with reference TRBV2 and TRBJ2-1 gives the whole variable domain EPEVTQTPSHQVTQMGQEVILRCVPISNHLYFYWYRQILGQKVEFLVSFYNNEISEKSEIFDDQFSVERPDGSNFTLKIRSTKLEDSAMYFCASSVDRGLYNEQFFGPGTRLTVL.

This chain connects TRBV30 to TRBJ1-6; weak D call: TRBD1 (6 bases). V was clipped by 1 base and J by 10 bases, with 17 bases between them. This CDR3 comprises 15 residues. CDR1 and CDR2 (germline): GTSNPN, SVGIG (reference sequence). CDR3 amino acids: CAWSEQGNGRSPLHF. The CDR3 bases are TGTGCCTGGAGTGAACAGGGCAATGGTAGATCACCCCTCCACTTT. Combining the CDR3 with reference TRBV30 and TRBJ1-6 gives the whole variable domain SQTIHQWPATLVQPVGSPLSLECTVEGTSNPNLYWYRQAAGRGLQLLFYSVGIGQISSEVPQNLSASRPQDRQFILSSKKLLLSDSGFYLCAWSEQGNGRSPLHFGNGTRLTVT.

Only a few counts were recorded for this clone. The V and J genes are TRBV6-5 and TRBJ2-3; possibly TRBD1 or TRBD2 for D (5 bases each). Germline CDR1 reads MNHEY; CDR2 reads SVGAGI. There are 15 residues in the CDR3. The V end lost 4 bases, the J end lost 4 bases, and 15 bases lay between the germline ends. The CDR3 DNA reads as TGTGCCAGCAGTTCCGGGACGGTGATGGCAGATACGCAGTATTTT. Protein: CASSSGTVMADTQYF.

This sequence joins TRBV28 and TRBJ1-2; 9 bases align to TRBD1. CDR1 is MDHEN and CDR2 is SYDVKM in the germline V gene. The J segment lost 5 bases and the V segment lost 6 bases, leaving 7 bases of the junction unmatched. The CDR3 runs to 14 residues. The CDR3 reads CASRRTGDNYGYTF. Here the CDR3 DNA reads TGTGCCAGCAGGAGGACAGGGGATAATTATGGCTACACCTTC.

This clone was picked up a small number of times. The chain links TRBV6-5 to TRBJ2-3, with D perhaps matching TRBD1 or TRBD2 (5 bases each). The CDR3 has 15 amino acids. Germline CDR1 and CDR2: MNHEY and SVGAGI. The ends were cut back, 0 bases at V and 4 bases at J, with 11 bases in the middle. As DNA, the CDR3 is TGTGCCAGCAGTTACTCTATAGGGACCCCAGATACGCAGTATTTT. Translating gives CASSYSIGTPDTQYF.

The rearrangement joins TRBV29-1 to TRBJ2-2; 8 nucleotides line up with TRBD1. Germline trimming cut 6 bases from V and 0 bases from J; bases unmatched to any gene: 6. Germline V gene data show CDR1 as SQVTM and CDR2 as ANQGSEA. The CDR3 has 15 amino acids. The CDR3 sequence is CSVAGTGANTGELFF. The DNA of the CDR3 is TGCAGCGTAGCCGGGACAGGAGCGAACACCGGGGAGCTGTTTTTT.

The chain uses TRBV29-1 and TRBJ1-2; D is unclear. The V gene lost 8 bases and the J gene lost 0 bases, with 19 bases spanning the gap. CDR3 length: 15 residues. Germline V gene data show CDR1 as SQVTM and CDR2 as ANQGSEA. For the CDR3, the DNA is TGCAGCTCGAGGACGGCGTCGGGAGCTAACTATGGCTACACCTTC. Protein: CSSRTASGANYGYTF.

The chain recombines TRBV11-2 with TRBJ2-7; D gene uncertain. The V end lost 1 base, the J end lost 4 bases, and 11 bases lay between the germline ends. Germline CDR1 and CDR2: SGHAT and FQNNGV. The CDR3 is 14 amino acids. The CDR3 region has the DNA TGTGCCAGCAGCTTAGTTAACAGTCAATACGAGCAGTACTTC. Amino acid sequence: CASSLVNSQYEQYF.

The CDR3: CAIKGRTYNSPLHF. CDR3 DNA: TGTGCCATCAAGGGGAGGACCTATAATTCACCCCTCCACTTT. The chain has TRBV10-3 and TRBJ1-6; D possibly corresponds to TRBD1 (5 bases). CDR1 is ENHRY and CDR2 is SYGVKD in the germline V gene. The CDR3 loop spans 14 amino acids. The germline V and J ends were trimmed by 7 bases and 2 bases, with 9 bases remaining between them.

The chain couples TRBV13 to TRBJ2-3; 9 bases line up with TRBD2. This CDR3 region has 17 residues. CDR1 is PRHDT and CDR2 is FYEKMQ in the germline V gene (reference sequence). Trimming at V came to 5 bases and at J to 2 bases, leaving 11 bases not matched to a gene. The CDR3 DNA follows: TGTGCCAGCAGCCACGACTTAGCGGGGGCTTTCACAGATACGCAGTATTTT. Its protein product is CASSHDLAGAFTDTQYF. The variable domain in full, completed from reference TRBV13 and TRBJ2-3, reads AAGVIQSPRHLIKEKRETATLKCYPIPRHDTVYWYQQGPGQDPQFLISFYEKMQSDKGSIPDRFSAQQFSDYHSELNMSSLELGDSALYFCASSHDLAGAFTDTQYFGPGTRLTVL.

In this sample, this clone is large. J is TRBJ2-7 and V is TRBV19; 7 bases align to TRBD1. V lost 3 bases to trimming and J lost 5 bases; unmatched junction nucleotides: 10. Germline V lookup: CDR1 LNHDA, CDR2 SQIVND (reference sequence). This CDR3 is 15 amino acids long. CDR3 DNA sequence: TGTGCCAGTAGTATGGGAGAGGGGGCCGTGGACGAGCAGTACTTC. It yields the protein CASSMGEGAVDEQYF.

The CDR3 protein is CASRSAGIAPYEQYF. The CDR3 region has the DNA TGTGCCAGCAGGTCAGCGGGGATCGCCCCCTACGAGCAGTACTTC. The rearrangement links TRBV27 to TRBJ2-7, with 7 bases identical to TRBD2. CDR1 MNHEY and CDR2 SMNVEV come from the germline V gene (reference sequence). The V and J ends lost 6 bases and 2 bases, in that order; junction bases with no gene match: 10. This CDR3 comprises 15 residues.

The chain joins TRBV20-1 to TRBJ1-2; D is ambiguous. The germline V gene has CDR1 DFQATT and CDR2 SNEGSKA (reference sequence). The CDR3 contains 11 residues. The CDR3 nucleotides are TGCAGCGGGAGATCTAACTATGGCTACACCTTC. Translating gives CSGRSNYGYTF.

By frequency in the sample, this clone is large. This chain uses TRBV7-2 with TRBJ2-3, with 9 bases aligning to TRBD2. Germline CDR1 SGHTA, CDR2 FQGNSA. The J segment lost 2 bases and the V segment lost 1 base, leaving 4 bases of the junction unmatched. The CDR3 has 16 amino acids. In nucleotides, the CDR3 is TGTGCCAGCAGCTTAGAAGCGGGGGGATCCACAGATACGCAGTATTTT. The encoded protein is CASSLEAGGSTDTQYF.